This TCR beta chain was sequenced during a study of response to subunit inactivated influenza vaccine. This clonotype was detected many times. This CDR3 comprises 16 residues. Germline CDR1 reads SGHRS; CDR2 reads YFSETQ. V was pared by 8 bases and J by 0 bases, with 21 bases between. TCRdb reanalysed the RT-PCR reads using MiXCR and keeps one entry per CDR3 protein. The sample has more than 450,000 distinct CDR3 sequences, over 9% seen once. The data also belong to a second study, concerning T cells expressing NK-cell markers. From that study: Making the TCR beta cDNA relied on 5'RACE template switching with UMIs. Several experiments confined sorting to alpha-beta TCR T cells with an anti-gamma-delta TCR antibody. Five to seven of the donors carried dominant NKG2C+ clonotypes that took up roughly 1.0-8% of their CD8+ T cells. One observes that, in several donors, these clonotypes were also the leading ones within the CD3+CD56-NKG2C+ fraction. HCMV specificity of the expanded NKG2C+ T cell clones was not established.

The chain couples TRBV5-1 to TRBJ2-7, with D tentatively TRBD2 (6 bases). Here the sequenced sample was PBMCs from blood, taken on the day of vaccination. This sequence was found in a man aged 45-65 years who received an inactivated influenza vaccine. In DNA form, the CDR3 reads TGCGCCAGGCCGAGAACAGTCGGAGGGCTCTCCTACGAGCAGTACTTC. Protein: CARPRTVGGLSYEQYF. Based on the CDR3 plus reference TRBV5-1 and TRBJ2-7, the full variable domain is KAGVTQTPRYLIKTRGQQVTLSCSPISGHRSVSWYQQTPGQGLQFLFEYFSETQRNKGNFPGRFSGRQFSNSRSEMNVSTLELGDSALYLCARPRTVGGLSYEQYFGPGTRLTVT.